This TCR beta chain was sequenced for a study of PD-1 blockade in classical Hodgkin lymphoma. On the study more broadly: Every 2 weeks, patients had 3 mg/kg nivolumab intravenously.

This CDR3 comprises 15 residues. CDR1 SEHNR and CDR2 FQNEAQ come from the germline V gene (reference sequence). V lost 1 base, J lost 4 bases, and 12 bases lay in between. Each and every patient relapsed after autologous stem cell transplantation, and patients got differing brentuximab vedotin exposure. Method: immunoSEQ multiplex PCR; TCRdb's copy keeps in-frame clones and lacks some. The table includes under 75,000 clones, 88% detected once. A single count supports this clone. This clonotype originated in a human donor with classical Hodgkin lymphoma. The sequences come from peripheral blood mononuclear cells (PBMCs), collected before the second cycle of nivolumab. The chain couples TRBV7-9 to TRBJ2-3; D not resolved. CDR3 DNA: TGTGCCAGCAGCTTAGGAGACATTTTGTCAGATACGCAGTATTTT. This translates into CASSLGDILSDTQYF.